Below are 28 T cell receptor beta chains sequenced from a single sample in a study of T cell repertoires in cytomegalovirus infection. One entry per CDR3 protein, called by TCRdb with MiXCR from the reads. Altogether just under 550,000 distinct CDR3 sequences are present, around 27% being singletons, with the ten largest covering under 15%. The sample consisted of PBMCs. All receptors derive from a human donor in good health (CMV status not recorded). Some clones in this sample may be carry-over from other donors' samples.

The CDR3 region is CASSPFSGSPKNIQYF. The CDR3 nucleotides are TGCGCCAGCAGCCCCTTCAGCGGGAGTCCCAAAAACATTCAGTACTTC. The V gene is TRBV5-1, the J gene TRBJ2-4; 8 nucleotides match TRBD2. V was pared by 4 bases and J by 2 bases, with 8 bases of the junction left unmatched. From germline, CDR1 is SGHRS and CDR2 YFSETQ. The CDR3 totals 16 residues.

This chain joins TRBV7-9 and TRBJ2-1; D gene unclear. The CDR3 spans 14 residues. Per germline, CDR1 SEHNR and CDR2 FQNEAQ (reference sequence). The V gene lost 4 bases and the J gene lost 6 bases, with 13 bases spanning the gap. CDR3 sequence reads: CASSWVALGNEQFF. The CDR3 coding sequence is TGTGCCAGCAGCTGGGTCGCATTAGGCAATGAGCAGTTCTTC.

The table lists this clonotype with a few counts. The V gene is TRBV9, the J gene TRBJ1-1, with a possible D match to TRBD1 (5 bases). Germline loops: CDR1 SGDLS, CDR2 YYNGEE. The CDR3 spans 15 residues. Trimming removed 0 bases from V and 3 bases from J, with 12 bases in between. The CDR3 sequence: CASSVVWGVDTEAFF. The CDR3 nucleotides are TGTGCCAGCAGCGTAGTTTGGGGCGTGGACACTGAAGCTTTCTTT.

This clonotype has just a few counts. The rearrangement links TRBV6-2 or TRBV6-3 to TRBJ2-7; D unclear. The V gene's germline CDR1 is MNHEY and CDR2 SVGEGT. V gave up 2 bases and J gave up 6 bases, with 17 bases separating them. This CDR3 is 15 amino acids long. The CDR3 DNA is TGTGCCAGCAGTTACGCTTGGGGAAGGAATTCCGAGCAGTACTTC. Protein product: CASSYAWGRNSEQYF.

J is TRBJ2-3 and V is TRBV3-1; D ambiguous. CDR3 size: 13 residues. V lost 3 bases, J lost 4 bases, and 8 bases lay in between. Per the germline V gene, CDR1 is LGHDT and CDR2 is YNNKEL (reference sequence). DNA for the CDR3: TGTGCCAGCAGCCACCTAGACGCAGATACGCAGTATTTT. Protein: CASSHLDADTQYF.

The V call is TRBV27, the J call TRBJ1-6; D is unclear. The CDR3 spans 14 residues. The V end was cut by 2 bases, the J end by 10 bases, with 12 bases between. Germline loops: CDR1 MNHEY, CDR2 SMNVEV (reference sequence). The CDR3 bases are TGTGCCAGCAGTTTACCCCCCTTGGGGTCACCCCTCCACTTT. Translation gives CASSLPPLGSPLHF.

The CDR3 loop reads CASSMGSFGNTIYF. CDR3 bases: TGTGCCAGTAGTATGGGCAGTTTTGGAAACACCATATATTTT. This rearrangement joins TRBV19 to TRBJ1-3; D remains ambiguous. The V gene lost 3 bases and the J gene lost 3 bases, with 9 bases spanning the gap. CDR1 and CDR2 from the germline V gene are LNHDA and SQIVND (reference sequence). CDR3 size: 14 residues. The complete variable domain, with remaining parts taken from reference TRBV19 and TRBJ1-3, reads DGGITQSPKYLFRKEGQNVTLSCEQNLNHDAMYWYRQDPGQGLRLIYYSQIVNDFQKGDIAEGYSVSREKKESFPLTVTSAQKNPTAFYLCASSMGSFGNTIYFGEGSWLTVV.

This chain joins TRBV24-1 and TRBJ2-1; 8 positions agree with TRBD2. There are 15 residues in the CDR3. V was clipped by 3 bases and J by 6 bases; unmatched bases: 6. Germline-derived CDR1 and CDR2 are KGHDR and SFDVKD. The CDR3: CATSDLGLASNEQFF. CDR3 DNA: TGTGCCACCAGTGATCTCGGACTAGCCAGCAATGAGCAGTTCTTC.

CDR3 sequence reads: CASSPRTGEMGTEAFF. The CDR3 bases are TGTGCCAGCAGCCCCCGGACAGGGGAGATGGGCACTGAAGCTTTCTTT. The chain uses TRBV7-7 and TRBJ1-1; TRBD1 matches 9 bases. This CDR3 is built from 16 residues. Germline values: CDR1 SSHAT, CDR2 FNYEAQ (reference sequence). V gave up 5 bases and J gave up 4 bases; unmatched junction bases: 11.

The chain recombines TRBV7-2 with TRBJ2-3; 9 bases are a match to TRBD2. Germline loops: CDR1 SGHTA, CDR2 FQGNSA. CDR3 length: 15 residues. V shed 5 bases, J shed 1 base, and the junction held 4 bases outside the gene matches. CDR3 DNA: TGTGCCAGCAGCCCAGGGACTAGCCGCACAGATACGCAGTATTTT. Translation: CASSPGTSRTDTQYF.

CDR3 nucleotide sequence: TGTGCCAGCAGCTTGGCCAGCCGAACCGGGGAGCTGTTTTTT. This encodes CASSLASRTGELFF. J is TRBJ2-2 and V is TRBV5-4; D not certain. The CDR3 covers 14 residues. Germline-derived CDR1 and CDR2 are SGHNT and YYREEE (reference sequence). The V gene lost 0 bases and the J gene lost 5 bases, with 8 bases spanning the gap.

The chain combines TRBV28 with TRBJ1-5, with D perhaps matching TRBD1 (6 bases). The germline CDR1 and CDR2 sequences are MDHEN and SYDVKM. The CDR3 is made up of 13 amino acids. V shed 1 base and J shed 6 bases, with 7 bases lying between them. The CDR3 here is CASSLLGAQPQHF. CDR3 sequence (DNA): TGTGCCAGCAGTTTATTGGGGGCTCAGCCCCAGCATTTT.

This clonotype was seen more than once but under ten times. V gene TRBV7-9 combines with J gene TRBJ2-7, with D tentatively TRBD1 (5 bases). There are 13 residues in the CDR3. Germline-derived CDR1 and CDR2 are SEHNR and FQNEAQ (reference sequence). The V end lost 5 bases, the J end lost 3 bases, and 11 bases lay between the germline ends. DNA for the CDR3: TGTGCCAGCAGCGGCATAGGGGACTACGAGCAGTACGTC. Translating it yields CASSGIGDYEQYV.

CDR3 residues: CASSPPQNNEQFF. The CDR3 DNA sequence: TGTGCCAGCAGTCCTCCGCAGAACAATGAGCAGTTCTTC. The V gene is TRBV6-5, the J gene TRBJ2-1; D is uncertain. Trimming removed 5 bases from V and 5 bases from J, with 10 bases in between. The CDR3 is 13 amino acids. CDR1 and CDR2 (germline): MNHEY, SVGAGI.

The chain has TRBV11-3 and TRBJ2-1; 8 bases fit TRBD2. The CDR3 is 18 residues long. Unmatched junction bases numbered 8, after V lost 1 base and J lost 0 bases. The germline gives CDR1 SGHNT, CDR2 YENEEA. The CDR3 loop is CASSLGGTRGLSYNEQFF. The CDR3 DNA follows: TGTGCCAGCAGCTTAGGCGGGACTAGGGGACTCTCCTACAATGAGCAGTTCTTC.

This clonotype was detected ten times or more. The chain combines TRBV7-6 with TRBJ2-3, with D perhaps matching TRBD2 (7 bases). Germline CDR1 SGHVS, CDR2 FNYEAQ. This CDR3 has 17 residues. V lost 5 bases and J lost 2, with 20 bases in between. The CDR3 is CASSLLARAGATDTQYF. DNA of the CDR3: TGTGCCAGCAGCCTCCTCGCGCGGGCGGGGGCCACAGATACGCAGTATTTT.

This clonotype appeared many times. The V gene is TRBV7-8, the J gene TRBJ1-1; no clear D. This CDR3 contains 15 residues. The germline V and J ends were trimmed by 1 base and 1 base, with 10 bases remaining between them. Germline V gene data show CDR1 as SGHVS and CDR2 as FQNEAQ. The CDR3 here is CASSLVVGSNTEAFF. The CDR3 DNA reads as TGTGCCAGCAGCTTAGTGGTAGGATCGAACACTGAAGCTTTCTTT.

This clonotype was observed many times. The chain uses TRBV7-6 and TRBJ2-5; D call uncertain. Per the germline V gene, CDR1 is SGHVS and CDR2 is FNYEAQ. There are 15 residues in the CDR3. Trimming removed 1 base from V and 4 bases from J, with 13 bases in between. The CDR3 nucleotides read TGTGCCAGCAGCTTAGGAGGTGGGCCCACAGAGACCCAGTACTTC. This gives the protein CASSLGGGPTETQYF.

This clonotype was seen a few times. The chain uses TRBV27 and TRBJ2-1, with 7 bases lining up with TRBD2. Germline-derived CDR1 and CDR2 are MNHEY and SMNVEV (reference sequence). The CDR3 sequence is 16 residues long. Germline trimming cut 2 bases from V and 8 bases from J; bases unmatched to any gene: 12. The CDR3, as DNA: TGTGCCAGCAGTTTAAGGGCTAGCGGATATGGGGATGAGCAGTTCTTC. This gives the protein CASSLRASGYGDEQFF.

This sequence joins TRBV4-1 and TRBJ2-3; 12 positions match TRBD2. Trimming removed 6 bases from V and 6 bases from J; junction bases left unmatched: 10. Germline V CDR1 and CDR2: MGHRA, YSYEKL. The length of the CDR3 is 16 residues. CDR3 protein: CASSQRLAGAGDTQYF. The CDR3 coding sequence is TGCGCCAGCAGTCAGAGACTAGCGGGAGCGGGGGATACGCAGTATTTT.

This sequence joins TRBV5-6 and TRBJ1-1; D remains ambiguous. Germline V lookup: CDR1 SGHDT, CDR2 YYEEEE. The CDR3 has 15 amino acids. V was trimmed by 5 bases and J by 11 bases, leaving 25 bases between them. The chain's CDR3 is CASRGTRPGLSQAFF. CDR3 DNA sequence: TGTGCCAGCAGGGGCACAAGGCCGGGTCTCTCTCAGGCTTTCTTT.

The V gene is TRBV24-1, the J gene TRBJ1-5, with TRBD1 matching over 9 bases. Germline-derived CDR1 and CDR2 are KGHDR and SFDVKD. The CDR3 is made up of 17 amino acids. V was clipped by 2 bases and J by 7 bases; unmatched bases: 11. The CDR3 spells CATSDSTGTGLGQPQHF. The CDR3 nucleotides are TGTGCCACCAGTGATTCCACCGGGACAGGGTTAGGCCAGCCCCAGCATTTT.

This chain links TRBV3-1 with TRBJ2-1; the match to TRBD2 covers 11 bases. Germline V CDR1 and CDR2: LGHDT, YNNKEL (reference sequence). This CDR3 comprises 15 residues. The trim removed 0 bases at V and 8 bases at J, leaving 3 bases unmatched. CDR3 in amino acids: CASSQELAGAHEQFF. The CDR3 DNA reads TGTGCCAGCAGCCAAGAACTAGCGGGAGCGCATGAGCAGTTCTTC.

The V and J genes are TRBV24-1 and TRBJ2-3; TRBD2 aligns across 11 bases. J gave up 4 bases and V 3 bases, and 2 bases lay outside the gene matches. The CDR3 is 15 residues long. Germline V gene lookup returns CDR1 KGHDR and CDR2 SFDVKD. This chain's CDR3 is CATSDLAGGSDTQYF. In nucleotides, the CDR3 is TGTGCCACCAGTGATCTAGCGGGAGGCTCAGATACGCAGTATTTT.

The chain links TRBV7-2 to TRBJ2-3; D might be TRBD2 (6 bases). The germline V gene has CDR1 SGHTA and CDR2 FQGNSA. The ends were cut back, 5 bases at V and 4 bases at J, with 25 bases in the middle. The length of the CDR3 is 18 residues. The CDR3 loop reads CASSQARSSRGIADTQYF. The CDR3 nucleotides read TGTGCCAGCAGCCAAGCTAGGTCGTCGCGGGGTATTGCAGATACGCAGTATTTT.

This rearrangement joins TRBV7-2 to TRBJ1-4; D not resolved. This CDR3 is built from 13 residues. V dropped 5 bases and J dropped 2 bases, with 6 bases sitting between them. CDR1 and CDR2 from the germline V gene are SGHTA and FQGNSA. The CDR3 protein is CASSAGTNEKLFF. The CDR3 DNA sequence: TGTGCCAGCAGCGCTGGTACTAATGAAAAACTGTTTTTT.

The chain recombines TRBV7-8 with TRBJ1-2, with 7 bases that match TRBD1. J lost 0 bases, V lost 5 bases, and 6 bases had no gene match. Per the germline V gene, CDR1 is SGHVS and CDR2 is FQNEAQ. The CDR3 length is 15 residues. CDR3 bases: TGTGCCAGCAGCACCGACAGGGTAGCTAACTATGGCTACACCTTC. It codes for CASSTDRVANYGYTF.

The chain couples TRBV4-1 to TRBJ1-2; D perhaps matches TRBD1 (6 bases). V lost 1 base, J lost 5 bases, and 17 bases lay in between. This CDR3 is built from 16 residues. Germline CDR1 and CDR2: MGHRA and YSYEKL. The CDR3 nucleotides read TGCGCCAGCAGCCAAGGGACTGACAGGCGAAGGTATGGCTACACCTTC. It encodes CASSQGTDRRRYGYTF.